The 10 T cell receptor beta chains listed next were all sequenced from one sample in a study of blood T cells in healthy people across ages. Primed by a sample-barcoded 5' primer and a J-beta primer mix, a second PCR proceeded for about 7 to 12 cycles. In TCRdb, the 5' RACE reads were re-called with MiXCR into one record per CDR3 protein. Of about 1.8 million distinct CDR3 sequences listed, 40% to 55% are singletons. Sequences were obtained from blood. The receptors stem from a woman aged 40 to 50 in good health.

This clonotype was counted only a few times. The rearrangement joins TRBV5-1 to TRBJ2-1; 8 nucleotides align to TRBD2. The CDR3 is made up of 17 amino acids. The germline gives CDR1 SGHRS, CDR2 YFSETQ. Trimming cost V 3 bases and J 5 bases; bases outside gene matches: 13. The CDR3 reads CASSSGLFSGENNEQFF. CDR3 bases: TGCGCCAGCAGCTCCGGATTGTTTAGCGGGGAGAACAATGAGCAGTTCTTC.

CDR3 residues: CASSLVRVGYTF. As DNA, the CDR3 is TGTGCCAGCAGCTTGGTGCGCGTCGGCTACACCTTC. V usage is TRBV7-2 and J usage is TRBJ1-2, with no clear D. CDR3 length: 12 amino acids. The V and J ends lost 3 bases and 8 bases respectively, with 10 bases between them. The germline gives CDR1 SGHTA, CDR2 FQGNSA.

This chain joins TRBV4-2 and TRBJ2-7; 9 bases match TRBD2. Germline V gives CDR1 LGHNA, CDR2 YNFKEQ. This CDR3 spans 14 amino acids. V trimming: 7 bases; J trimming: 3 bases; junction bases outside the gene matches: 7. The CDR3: CASNPGAGGYEQYF. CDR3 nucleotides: TGTGCCAGCAACCCCGGAGCGGGGGGCTACGAGCAGTACTTC.

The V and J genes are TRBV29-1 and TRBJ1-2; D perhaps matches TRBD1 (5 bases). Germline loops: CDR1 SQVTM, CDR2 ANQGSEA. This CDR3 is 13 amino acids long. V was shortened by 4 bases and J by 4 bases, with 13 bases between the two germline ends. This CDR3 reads CSVGALGVYGYTF. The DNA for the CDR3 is TGCAGCGTTGGGGCTTTGGGGGTCTATGGCTACACCTTC.

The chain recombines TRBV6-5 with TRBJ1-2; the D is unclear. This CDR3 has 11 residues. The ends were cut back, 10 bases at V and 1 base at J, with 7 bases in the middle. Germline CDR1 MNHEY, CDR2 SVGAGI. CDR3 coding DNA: TGTGCCACGGAGGATAACTATGGCTACACCTTC. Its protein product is CATEDNYGYTF.

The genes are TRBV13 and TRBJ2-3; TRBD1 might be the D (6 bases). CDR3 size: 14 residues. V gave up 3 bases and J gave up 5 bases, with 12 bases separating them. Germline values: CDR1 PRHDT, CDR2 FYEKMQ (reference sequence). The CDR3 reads CASSFAGEQDTQYF. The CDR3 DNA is TGTGCCAGCAGCTTCGCAGGGGAGCAAGATACGCAGTATTTT. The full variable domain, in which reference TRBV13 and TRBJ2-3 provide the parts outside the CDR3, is AAGVIQSPRHLIKEKRETATLKCYPIPRHDTVYWYQQGPGQDPQFLISFYEKMQSDKGSIPDRFSAQQFSDYHSELNMSSLELGDSALYFCASSFAGEQDTQYFGPGTRLTVL.

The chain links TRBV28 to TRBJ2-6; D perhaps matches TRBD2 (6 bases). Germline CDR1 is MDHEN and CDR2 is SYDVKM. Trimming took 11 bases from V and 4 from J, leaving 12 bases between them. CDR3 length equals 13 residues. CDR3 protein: CAGGVSGANVLTF. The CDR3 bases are TGTGCCGGCGGGGTCTCCGGGGCCAACGTCCTGACTTTC.

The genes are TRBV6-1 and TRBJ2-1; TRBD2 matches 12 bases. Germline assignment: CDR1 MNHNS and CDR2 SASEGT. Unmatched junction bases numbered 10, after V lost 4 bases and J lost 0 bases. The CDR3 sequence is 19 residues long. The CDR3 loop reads CASSATTSGGTSSYNEQFF. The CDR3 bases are TGTGCCAGCAGTGCCACTACTAGCGGGGGGACTAGCTCCTACAATGAGCAGTTCTTC.

DNA for the CDR3: TGCGCCAGCAGCCAAGAAGTGCTCAGAGCGGGGATCCCATACGAGCAGTACTTC. It specifies CASSQEVLRAGIPYEQYF. The chain joins TRBV4-3 to TRBJ2-7, with 7 bases that match TRBD2. The CDR3 totals 18 residues. Germline-derived CDR1 and CDR2 are LGHNA and YSLEER. V lost 0 bases to trimming and J lost 4 bases; unmatched junction nucleotides: 15.

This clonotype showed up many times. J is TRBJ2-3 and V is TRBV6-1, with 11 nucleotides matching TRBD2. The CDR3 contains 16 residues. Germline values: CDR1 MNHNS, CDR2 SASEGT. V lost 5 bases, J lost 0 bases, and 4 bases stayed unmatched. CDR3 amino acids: CASSPRTSGSTDTQYF. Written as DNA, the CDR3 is TGTGCCAGCAGTCCCCGGACTAGCGGGAGCACAGATACGCAGTATTTT.